One and the same sample provided the 11 T cell receptor beta chains below, sequenced in a study of human T cells and chemical hapten exposure. MiXCR, run by TCRdb on the 5' RACE reads, gives a single entry per CDR3 protein. This table has about 80,000 distinct CDR3 sequences, around 15% appearing once. Sequencing started from total RNA isolated from unfractionated whole blood. Every receptor here comes from a female donor in good health.

The genes are TRBV20-1 and TRBJ2-2; tentatively, D is TRBD2 (7 bases). CDR3 length: 16 residues. V was shortened by 0 bases and J by 1 base, with 12 bases between the two germline ends. Germline loops: CDR1 DFQATT, CDR2 SNEGSKA (reference sequence). The CDR3 is CSARDKGGENTGELFF. CDR3 sequence (DNA): TGCAGTGCTAGAGATAAAGGGGGGGAGAACACCGGGGAGCTGTTTTTT.

This chain uses TRBV29-1 with TRBJ2-7; D is undetermined. The CDR3 loop spans 11 amino acids. V was trimmed by 4 bases and J by 2 bases, leaving 6 bases between them. Germline CDR1 SQVTM, CDR2 ANQGSEA. The CDR3 region is CSVGATYEQYF. The DNA for the CDR3 is TGCAGCGTTGGGGCAACCTACGAGCAGTACTTC.

The table lists this clonotype with many counts. The chain recombines TRBV6-4 with TRBJ2-3; 10 nucleotides match TRBD2. The CDR3 loop spans 15 amino acids. Germline assignment: CDR1 MRHNA and CDR2 SNTAGT. Trimming cost V 2 bases and J 2 bases; bases outside gene matches: 1. In nucleotides, the CDR3 is TGTGCCAGCAGTGACAGCGGGGGGGCCACAGATACGCAGTATTTT. Translating it yields CASSDSGGATDTQYF.

This clonotype was counted between two and nine times. CDR3 loop: CSALLAFSTDTQYF. CDR3 bases: TGCAGTGCTTTACTAGCGTTCTCCACAGATACGCAGTATTTT. This chain joins TRBV20-1 and TRBJ2-3; 7 nucleotides agree with TRBD2. There are 14 residues in the CDR3. The germline V gene has CDR1 DFQATT and CDR2 SNEGSKA (reference sequence). With V trimmed by 5 bases and J by 2 bases, 7 bases remained unmatched.

This chain connects TRBV18 to TRBJ2-2; 10 nucleotides line up with TRBD2. The V gene's germline CDR1 is KGHSH and CDR2 LQKENI. V was clipped by 3 bases and J by 5 bases; unmatched bases: 9. CDR3 length equals 17 residues. Here the CDR3 DNA reads TGTGCCAGCTCACCTCCGGCTAGCGGGAGTCCAACCGGGGAGCTGTTTTTT. This codes for CASSPPASGSPTGELFF.

V usage is TRBV7-9 and J usage is TRBJ1-2; no clear D gene. Germline values: CDR1 SEHNR, CDR2 FQNEAQ (reference sequence). The CDR3 has 17 residues. V lost 5 bases and J lost 0, with 19 bases in between. DNA of the CDR3: TGTGCCAGCAGCCCCCCCAGCCCGGCATACCCTAACTATGGCTACACCTTC. It translates to CASSPPSPAYPNYGYTF.

The chain has TRBV12-3 or TRBV12-4 and TRBJ2-1, with D possibly TRBD2 on 6 matching bases. Trimming removed 2 bases from V and 12 bases from J, with 11 bases in between. This CDR3 region has 12 residues. In DNA, the CDR3 is TGTGCCAGCAGTTTACCCCTGGGGGGGCAGTTCTTC. This encodes CASSLPLGGQFF.

This clonotype was found a few times. The chain uses TRBV7-2 and TRBJ2-7; D perhaps matches TRBD2 (6 bases). The germline V gene has CDR1 SGHTA and CDR2 FQGNSA. V was cut by 5 bases and J by 5 bases, with 13 bases left in between. There are 13 residues in the CDR3. As DNA, the CDR3 is TGTGCCAGCAGCCTGACTAGGGCGGACGAGCAGTACTTC. It is translated as CASSLTRADEQYF.

This clonotype was seen a few times. The CDR3 coding sequence is TGTGCCAGCAGTTTCAGGAGCGGGGGCCTTTTAGATACGCAGTATTTT. Encoded protein: CASSFRSGGLLDTQYF. The chain combines TRBV12-3 or TRBV12-4 with TRBJ2-3; 8 nucleotides match TRBD2. The CDR3 is 16 amino acids. Trimming at V came to 3 bases and at J to 5 bases, leaving 10 bases not matched to a gene.

The chain's CDR3 is CSASFPGQGPTDTQYF. Here the CDR3 DNA reads TGCAGTGCTAGTTTTCCGGGACAGGGACCCACAGATACGCAGTATTTT. The chain employs TRBV20-1 and TRBJ2-3; 9 bases are shared with TRBD1. The germline CDR1 and CDR2 sequences are DFQATT and SNEGSKA (reference sequence). The V and J ends lost 3 bases and 2 bases, in that order; junction bases with no gene match: 9. The CDR3 consists of 16 residues.

On this clonotype: One end of the junction fails to match germline, which may point to a read error. V is TRBV5-1 and J is TRBJ1-5; maybe TRBD1 (5 bases). Germline assignment: CDR1 SGHRS and CDR2 YFSETQ. The length of the CDR3 is 15 residues. CDR3 bases: TGCGCCAGCAGCGAGGGTTCTGACAGCAATCAGCCCCAGAATTTT. Residues: CASSEGSDSNQPQNF. Full variable domain (outside the CDR3, taken from reference TRBV5-1 and TRBJ1-5): KAGVTQTPRYLIKTRGQQVTLSCSPISGHRSVSWYQQTPGQGLQFLFEYFSETQRNKGNFPGRFSGRQFSNSRSEMNVSTLELGDSALYLCASSEGSDSNQPQNFGDGTRLSIL.